A selection of T cell receptor beta chains follows, all from one sample in a study of blood T cell repertoires in COVID-19. Using immunoSEQ multiplex PCR, the repertoire was profiled, and TCRdb retains in-frame clones only, with some absent. Here the sample spans about 280,000 clones, 85% being singletons. The sample consisted of peripheral blood. Every receptor here comes from a human donor in a cohort sampled during active COVID-19. Each CDR3 is given with its conserved first and last residue. Fields, in order: clone size, V gene, D gene, J gene, CDR3 protein, CDR3 DNA. A D gene is named only where the DNA matches it firmly. Clone size, where shown, is once, few, many, or a class for clones that have expanded.

clone size: NA; V gene: TRBV4-2; D gene: TRBD1; J gene: TRBJ1-1; CDR3 protein: CASSQDREHTEAFF; CDR3 DNA: TGTGCCAGCAGCCAGGACAGGGAACACACTGAAGCTTTCTTT
clone size: NA; V gene: TRBV3-1/TRBV3-2; D gene: TRBD1; J gene: TRBJ1-4; CDR3 protein: CASSQLGQKEKLFF; CDR3 DNA: TGTGCCAGCAGCCAACTGGGACAGAAAGAAAAACTGTTTTTT
clone size: NA; V gene: TRBV13; D gene: TRBD1; J gene: TRBJ2-6; CDR3 protein: CASGWAGGAHSGANVLTF; CDR3 DNA: TGTGCCAGCGGATGGGCAGGGGGAGCCCACTCTGGGGCCAACGTCCTGACTTTC
clone size: once; V gene: TRBV3-1/TRBV3-2; D gene: NA; J gene: TRBJ2-1; CDR3 protein: CASSQDRAANNEQFF; CDR3 DNA: TGTGCCAGCAGCCAAGATCGCGCAGCGAACAATGAGCAGTTCTTC
clone size: NA; V gene: TRBV7-9; D gene: NA; J gene: TRBJ1-2; CDR3 protein: CASSLELGVNYGYTF; CDR3 DNA: TGTGCCAGCAGCTTAGAATTAGGGGTTAACTATGGCTACACCTTC
clone size: NA; V gene: TRBV7-9; D gene: NA; J gene: TRBJ2-7; CDR3 protein: CASSSTSGEQYF; CDR3 DNA: TGTGCCAGCAGCTCAACATCGGGCGAGCAGTACTTC
clone size: NA; V gene: TRBV9; D gene: NA; J gene: TRBJ2-7; CDR3 protein: CASSPPSGSEQYF; CDR3 DNA: TGTGCCAGCAGCCCTCCGAGCGGCTCCGAGCAGTACTTC
clone size: NA; V gene: TRBV7-2; D gene: TRBD2; J gene: TRBJ2-1; CDR3 protein: CASSTGTSGYNEQFF; CDR3 DNA: TGTGCCAGCAGCACCGGGACTAGCGGTTACAATGAGCAGTTCTTC
clone size: once; V gene: TRBV5-1; D gene: NA; J gene: TRBJ1-1; CDR3 protein: CASSFGQTTNTEAFF; CDR3 DNA: TGCGCCAGCAGCTTCGGACAGACAACGAACACTGAAGCTTTCTTT
clone size: NA; V gene: TRBV2; D gene: TRBD1; J gene: TRBJ1-2; CDR3 protein: CASSDKLTGSGYTF; CDR3 DNA: TGTGCCAGCAGTGATAAGCTGACAGGGAGCGGCTACACCTTC
clone size: NA; V gene: TRBV19; D gene: TRBD2; J gene: TRBJ2-7; CDR3 protein: CASSKRTSTGFEQYF; CDR3 DNA: TGTGCCAGTAGTAAGCGGACTAGCACTGGATTCGAGCAGTACTTC
clone size: NA; V gene: TRBV7-2; D gene: TRBD2; J gene: TRBJ2-7; CDR3 protein: CASSPPGGSGTYEQYF; CDR3 DNA: TGTGCCAGCAGCCCCCCTGGCGGGAGTGGAACCTACGAGCAGTACTTC
clone size: NA; V gene: TRBV5-8; D gene: NA; J gene: TRBJ1-5; CDR3 protein: CASSSNRGPQPQHF; CDR3 DNA: TGTGCCAGCAGCTCCAATAGAGGTCCTCAGCCCCAGCATTTT
clone size: NA; V gene: TRBV28; D gene: TRBD1; J gene: TRBJ1-5; CDR3 protein: CASKEGAGNQPQHF; CDR3 DNA: TGTGCCAGCAAAGAGGGGGCGGGGAATCAGCCCCAGCATTTT
clone size: once; V gene: TRBV4-1; D gene: TRBD2; J gene: TRBJ2-3; CDR3 protein: CASSPIAGASTNTQYF; CDR3 DNA: TGCGCCAGCAGCCCTATAGCGGGAGCGAGCACAAATACGCAGTATTTT
clone size: NA; V gene: TRBV7-7; D gene: NA; J gene: TRBJ2-2; CDR3 protein: CASSLEGGTGELFF; CDR3 DNA: TGTGCCAGCAGCTTGGAGGGAGGCACCGGGGAGCTGTTTTTT
clone size: once; V gene: TRBV2; D gene: NA; J gene: TRBJ1-1; CDR3 protein: CASSEVREAEAFF; CDR3 DNA: TGTGCCAGCAGTGAAGTCAGGGAGGCTGAAGCTTTCTTT
clone size: NA; V gene: TRBV15; D gene: TRBD1; J gene: TRBJ1-5; CDR3 protein: CATSRYKTGQGKQPQHF; CDR3 DNA: TGTGCCACCAGCAGGTACAAAACGGGACAGGGAAAACAGCCCCAGCATTTT
clone size: once; V gene: TRBV7-9; D gene: TRBD2; J gene: TRBJ2-7; CDR3 protein: CASSSDGGSYYEQYF; CDR3 DNA: TGTGCCAGCAGCTCTGACGGGGGGAGCTACTACGAGCAGTACTTC
clone size: NA; V gene: TRBV5-6; D gene: TRBD2; J gene: TRBJ2-7; CDR3 protein: CASSFYSGSSYEQYF; CDR3 DNA: TGTGCCAGCAGCTTCTATAGCGGGAGCTCCTACGAGCAGTACTTC
clone size: NA; V gene: TRBV9; D gene: NA; J gene: TRBJ1-3; CDR3 protein: CASSVENSPLIGNTIYF; CDR3 DNA: TGTGCCAGCAGCGTAGAAAACAGTCCTCTGATCGGAAACACCATATATTTT
clone size: NA; V gene: TRBV6-5; D gene: TRBD2; J gene: TRBJ2-5; CDR3 protein: CASSYAASGRSETQYF; CDR3 DNA: TGTGCCAGCAGTTACGCCGCTAGCGGGAGATCAGAGACCCAGTACTTC
clone size: NA; V gene: TRBV6-1; D gene: NA; J gene: TRBJ2-5; CDR3 protein: CASSDNLAHETQETQYF; CDR3 DNA: TGTGCCAGCAGTGATAACCTAGCGCATGAAACCCAAGAGACCCAGTACTTC
clone size: few; V gene: TRBV18; D gene: NA; J gene: TRBJ1-2; CDR3 protein: CASSQGRQEPLYGYTF; CDR3 DNA: TGTGCCAGCTCACAGGGGAGACAGGAGCCTCTCTATGGCTACACCTTC
clone size: NA; V gene: TRBV9; D gene: NA; J gene: TRBJ2-7; CDR3 protein: CASSKESYEQYF; CDR3 DNA: TGTGCCAGCAGCAAAGAGAGCTACGAGCAGTACTTC
clone size: NA; V gene: TRBV12-3/TRBV12-4; D gene: NA; J gene: TRBJ2-5; CDR3 protein: CASSLRLQETQYF; CDR3 DNA: TGTGCCAGCAGTTTAAGACTACAAGAGACCCAGTACTTC
clone size: NA; V gene: TRBV19; D gene: TRBD1; J gene: TRBJ1-1; CDR3 protein: CASSYPGQGNTEAFF; CDR3 DNA: TGTGCCAGTAGCTACCCGGGACAGGGGAACACTGAAGCTTTCTTT
clone size: NA; V gene: TRBV7-3; D gene: NA; J gene: TRBJ2-1; CDR3 protein: CASSLTLTSPEQFF; CDR3 DNA: TGTGCCAGCAGCTTAACCCTTACTAGTCCTGAGCAGTTCTTC
clone size: few; V gene: TRBV3-1/TRBV3-2; D gene: NA; J gene: TRBJ1-1; CDR3 protein: CASTSVGGGTEAFF; CDR3 DNA: TGTGCCAGCACCTCCGTCGGGGGGGGCACTGAAGCTTTCTTT
clone size: NA; V gene: TRBV5-1; D gene: NA; J gene: TRBJ2-6; CDR3 protein: CASSPETAVSGANVLTF; CDR3 DNA: TGCGCCAGCAGCCCAGAGACAGCCGTCTCTGGGGCCAACGTCCTGACTTTC
clone size: NA; V gene: TRBV9; D gene: NA; J gene: TRBJ2-3; CDR3 protein: CASSVAGSSSQAYTQYF; CDR3 DNA: TGTGCCAGCAGCGTAGCTGGGAGTTCTAGTCAGGCATATACGCAGTATTTT
clone size: once; V gene: TRBV7-6; D gene: TRBD2; J gene: TRBJ2-5; CDR3 protein: CASSPGGSGKVTQYF; CDR3 DNA: TGTGCCAGCAGCCCCGGGGGTAGCGGGAAGGTGACCCAGTACTTC
clone size: NA; V gene: TRBV19; D gene: TRBD2; J gene: TRBJ2-1; CDR3 protein: CASTLGSGRAPEQFF; CDR3 DNA: TGTGCCAGTACCCTGGGGTCCGGGAGGGCCCCTGAGCAGTTCTTC
clone size: NA; V gene: TRBV29-1; D gene: TRBD1; J gene: TRBJ1-1; CDR3 protein: CSVGLGGLGEAFF; CDR3 DNA: TGCAGCGTTGGCTTAGGGGGCTTGGGAGAAGCTTTCTTT
clone size: NA; V gene: TRBV2; D gene: NA; J gene: TRBJ2-5; CDR3 protein: CASSTGVQETQYF; CDR3 DNA: TGTGCCAGCAGCACCGGAGTACAAGAGACCCAGTACTTC
clone size: NA; V gene: TRBV18; D gene: TRBD2; J gene: TRBJ2-1; CDR3 protein: CASSPPGRLAGDNEQFF; CDR3 DNA: TGTGCCAGCTCACCACCAGGTCGGCTAGCGGGCGACAATGAGCAGTTCTTC
clone size: NA; V gene: TRBV18; D gene: NA; J gene: TRBJ2-4; CDR3 protein: CASSPGGWDIQYF; CDR3 DNA: TGTGCCAGCTCACCAGGAGGATGGGACATTCAGTACTTC
clone size: NA; V gene: TRBV7-3; D gene: NA; J gene: TRBJ2-1; CDR3 protein: CASSPRDLGEQFF; CDR3 DNA: TGTGCCAGCAGCCCCCGGGACTTAGGAGAGCAGTTCTTC
clone size: NA; V gene: TRBV5-1; D gene: TRBD2; J gene: TRBJ2-3; CDR3 protein: CASSPTSGRGDTQYF; CDR3 DNA: TGCGCCAGCAGCCCCACTAGCGGGAGGGGGGATACGCAGTATTTT
clone size: NA; V gene: TRBV24-1; D gene: NA; J gene: TRBJ2-2; CDR3 protein: CATSDFRSGELFF; CDR3 DNA: TGTGCCACCAGTGATTTCCGGAGCGGGGAGCTGTTTTTT
clone size: NA; V gene: TRBV6-5; D gene: NA; J gene: TRBJ2-3; CDR3 protein: CASRDSYTDTQYF; CDR3 DNA: TGTGCCAGCAGGGACTCTTACACAGATACGCAGTATTTT
clone size: NA; V gene: TRBV19; D gene: NA; J gene: TRBJ2-2; CDR3 protein: CASSISSVNTGELFF; CDR3 DNA: TGTGCCAGTAGTATTAGTAGCGTGAACACCGGGGAGCTGTTTTTT
clone size: NA; V gene: TRBV19; D gene: NA; J gene: TRBJ2-1; CDR3 protein: CASSISRGNEQFF; CDR3 DNA: TGTGCCAGTAGTATCTCTAGAGGCAATGAGCAGTTCTTC
clone size: NA; V gene: TRBV11-2; D gene: NA; J gene: TRBJ1-2; CDR3 protein: CASSLNEGVDGYTF; CDR3 DNA: TGTGCCAGCAGCTTAAATGAGGGGGTCGATGGCTACACCTTC
clone size: NA; V gene: TRBV6-5; D gene: NA; J gene: TRBJ1-5; CDR3 protein: CASRPGFGQPQHF; CDR3 DNA: TGTGCCAGCCGTCCTGGCTTTGGCCAGCCCCAGCATTTT